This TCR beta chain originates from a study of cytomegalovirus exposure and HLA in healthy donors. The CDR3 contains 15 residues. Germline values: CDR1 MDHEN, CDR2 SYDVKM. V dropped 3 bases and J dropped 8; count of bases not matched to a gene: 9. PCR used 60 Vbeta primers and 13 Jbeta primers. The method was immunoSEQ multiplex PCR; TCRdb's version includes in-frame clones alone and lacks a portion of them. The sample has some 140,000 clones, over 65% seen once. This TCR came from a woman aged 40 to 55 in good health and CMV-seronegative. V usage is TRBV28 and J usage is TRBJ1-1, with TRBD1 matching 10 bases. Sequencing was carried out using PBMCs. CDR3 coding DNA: TGTGCCAGCAGTTTGCCGGGACAGGGGTCATACGAAGCTTTCTTT. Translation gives CASSLPGQGSYEAFF. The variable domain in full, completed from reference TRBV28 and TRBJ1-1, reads DVKVTQSSRYLVKRTGEKVFLECVQDMDHENMFWYRQDPGLGLRLIYFSYDVKMKEKGDIPEGYSVSREKKERFSLILESASTNQTSMYLCASSLPGQGSYEAFFGQGTRLTVV.